This T cell receptor (beta chain) was recorded in a study of T cell responses to AZD1222 COVID-19 vaccine. Study findings and constraints: Repertoire sampling happened only post peak T cell response. Only a handful of AZD1222 recipients were seropositive at baseline. Clonal diversity may have been underestimated in mostly white British donors. At 160-218 and 743-854, vaccine-associated CD4 TCRs were dominant, and they spanned spike.

V lost 3 bases to trimming and J lost 6 bases, with 21 bases between them. The CDR3 is 17 amino acids. CDR1 is KGHSH and CDR2 is LQKENI in the germline V gene. Profiled with immunoSEQ multiplex PCR; TCRdb holds only in-frame clones, not every one. This sample has about 130,000 clones, with under 90% found just once. Comments on this clone: As yet, its antigen is unknown.

Sequencing was performed on peripheral blood, taken on day 0 of AZD1222 vaccination. The V call is TRBV18, the J call TRBJ2-1; maybe TRBD1 (5 bases). This receptor was obtained from an adult in good health. The CDR3 region has the DNA TGTGCCAGCTCACCTCCACTTGGGGCAACGGCTGGCAATGAGCAGTTCTTC. This codes for CASSPPLGATAGNEQFF.